This record covers a single T cell receptor (beta chain). Its antigen is unidentified. This CDR3 has 13 residues. With V trimmed by 5 bases and J by 5 bases, 6 bases remained unmatched. CDR1 DFQATT and CDR2 SNEGSKA come from the germline V gene (reference sequence). This record belongs to a study of blood T cells in healthy people across ages. A J-beta primer mix and a sample-barcoded 5' primer were used in a second PCR of about 6 to 12 cycles. From the 5' RACE reads, TCRdb called clonotypes with MiXCR, one entry per CDR3 protein. The data hold around 1,000,000 distinct CDR3 sequences, with under 30% observed a single time. General study results and limits: It was not known whether donors were CMV positive (a possible confounder of expanded clonotype changes).

These data were likewise used in another study, on T cells of mothers and their children. From that study: From each mother came over 9.5 million TCR beta CDR3 reads, and from each child came 2.5 million to 3.5 million. Mother-child pairs who were related displayed a slightly higher overlap than unrelated pairs, a difference that was non-significant.

Sequencing input: blood. The chain links TRBV20-1 to TRBJ2-1, with 7 nucleotides matching TRBD1. The receptor's source is a girl aged 2-9 years in good health. CDR3 sequence reads: CSAGQDLNNEQFF. The DNA of the CDR3 is TGCAGTGCTGGACAGGACTTAAACAATGAGCAGTTCTTC.